This TCR beta chain was identified during a study of shared clonotypes between healthy human individuals. Study results and caveats: Owing to a small donor count, the genetic and exposure-history diversity represented was limited.

The CDR3 has 13 amino acids. Trimming left V 4 bases short and J 7 bases short, with 14 bases between. Looked up from germline, CDR1 is SGHTS and CDR2 is YDEGEE. Deep-level settings were used for running the assay. Method: immunoSEQ multiplex PCR; TCRdb's copy keeps in-frame clones and lacks some. The sample lists around 500,000 clones, roughly 80% occurring once. This clone has just a few counts. The antigen is unknown. Sequencing was done on a sample of PBMCs. This TCR was recovered from a woman aged 35 to 49 in good health. Some clones in this sample may be carry-over from other donors' samples. The chain combines TRBV5-8 with TRBJ1-2; D is ambiguous. Here the CDR3 reads CASSPSRQSGYTF. The CDR3 coding sequence is TGTGCCAGCAGCCCCTCCCGTCAGAGTGGCTACACCTTC.